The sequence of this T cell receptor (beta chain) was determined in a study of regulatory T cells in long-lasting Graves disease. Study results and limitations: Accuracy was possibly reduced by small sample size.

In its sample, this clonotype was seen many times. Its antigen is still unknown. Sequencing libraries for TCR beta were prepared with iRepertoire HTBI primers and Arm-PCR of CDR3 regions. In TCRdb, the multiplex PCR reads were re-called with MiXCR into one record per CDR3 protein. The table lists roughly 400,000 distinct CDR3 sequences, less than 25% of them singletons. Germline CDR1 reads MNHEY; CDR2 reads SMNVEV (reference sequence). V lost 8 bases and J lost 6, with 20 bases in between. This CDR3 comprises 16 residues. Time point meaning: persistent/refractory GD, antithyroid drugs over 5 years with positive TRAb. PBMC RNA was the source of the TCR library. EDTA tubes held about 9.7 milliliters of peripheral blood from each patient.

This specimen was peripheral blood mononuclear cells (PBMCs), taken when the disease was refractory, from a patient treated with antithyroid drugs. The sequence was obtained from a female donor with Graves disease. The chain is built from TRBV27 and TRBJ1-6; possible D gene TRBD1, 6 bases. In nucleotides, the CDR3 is TGTGCCAGCCGACAGGATTTGTGGGCGGGTAATTCACCCCTCCACTTT. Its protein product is CASRQDLWAGNSPLHF.